Given below is one T cell receptor (beta chain) in context. V was pared by 5 bases and J by 4 bases, with 10 bases of the junction left unmatched. From germline, CDR1 is SGHTA and CDR2 FQGNSA. CDR3 size: 17 residues. Clones were sequenced by immunoSEQ multiplex PCR, and TCRdb holds only the in-frame ones, with some missing. The sample includes 110,000 or so clones, around 89% seen only once; the top ten take about 27%. These data belong to a study of blood T cell repertoires in COVID-19. Study at large: Nucleic acid was either cDNA or gDNA, and it came from T cells, B-cell-depleted T cells, or PBMCs.

Material: peripheral blood. This clonotype was sampled from a man aged 65-85 years with active or convalescent COVID-19. The rearrangement links TRBV7-2 to TRBJ2-5; TRBD2 agrees at 13 bases. The CDR3: CASSPGTSGNRRETQYF. The DNA of the CDR3 is TGTGCCAGCAGCCCAGGGACTAGCGGGAACCGTAGAGAGACCCAGTACTTC.